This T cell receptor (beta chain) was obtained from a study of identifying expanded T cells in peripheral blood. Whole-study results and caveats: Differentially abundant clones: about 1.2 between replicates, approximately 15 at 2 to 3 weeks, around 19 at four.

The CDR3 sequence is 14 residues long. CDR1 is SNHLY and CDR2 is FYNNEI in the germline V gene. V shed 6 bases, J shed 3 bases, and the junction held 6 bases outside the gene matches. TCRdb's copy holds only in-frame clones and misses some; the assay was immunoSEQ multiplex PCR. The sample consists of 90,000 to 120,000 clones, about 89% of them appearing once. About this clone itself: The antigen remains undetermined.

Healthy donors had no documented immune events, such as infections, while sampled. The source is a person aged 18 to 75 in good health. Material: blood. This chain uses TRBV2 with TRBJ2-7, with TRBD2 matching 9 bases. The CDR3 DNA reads TGTGCCAGCAGGGATAGCGGGGGTCTCTACGAGCAGTACTTC. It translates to CASRDSGGLYEQYF.